Listed below are T cell receptor beta chains from one sample, sequenced in a study of T cells in Graves' hyperthyroidism and ophthalmopathy. TCRdb re-analysed the multiplex PCR reads in MiXCR, keeping a single row per CDR3 protein. Here the sample spans tens of thousands of distinct CDR3 sequences, 45% being singletons. The sample taken for sequencing was blood. These receptors were taken from a woman aged 25-40 years with Graves' hyperthyroidism. Each CDR3 is given with its conserved first and last residue. The D gene is left open where the match is weak. Size tells how often a clone was seen (once, few, many) or the class of an expanded clone, and some rows leave it out.

clone size	D gene	J gene	V gene	CDR3 protein	CDR3 DNA
many	.	TRBJ2-2	TRBV20-1	CSARDRGTNTGELFF	TGCAGTGCTAGAGATCGAGGGACGAACACCGGGGAGCTGTTTTTT
medium-sized	TRBD1	TRBJ1-2	TRBV20-1	CSAQKGTGYGYTF	TGCAGTGCCCAGAAGGGGACAGGGTATGGCTACACCTTC
.	.	TRBJ2-1	TRBV7-3	CASSRGGMNEQFF	TGTGCCAGCAGTCGAGGGGGGATGAATGAGCAGTTCTTC
.	TRBD2	TRBJ2-1	TRBV25-1	CASRLAGSGNEQFF	TGTGCCAGCAGACTAGCGGGATCAGGGAATGAGCAGTTCTTC
.	TRBD1	TRBJ2-1	TRBV5-1	CASSLTGGNEQFF	TGCGCCAGCAGCTTAACAGGGGGCAATGAGCAGTTCTTC
medium-sized	.	TRBJ1-1	TRBV29-1	CSASSRFEAFF	TGCAGCGCGTCGTCACGGTTCGAAGCTTTCTTT
few	.	TRBJ1-6	TRBV7-9	CASSPPSDTLHF	TGTGCCAGCAGCCCCCCATCTGACACCCTCCACTTT
many	.	TRBJ1-5	TRBV28	CASSLGTGNQPQHF	TGTGCCAGCAGTTTAGGCACAGGAAATCAGCCCCAGCATTTT
.	.	TRBJ1-1	TRBV2	CAIPDRSNTEAFF	TGTGCCATCCCGGACCGTAGTAACACTGAAGCTTTCTTT
many	.	TRBJ1-6	TRBV27	CASSLSNLGDSPLHF	TGTGCCAGCAGTTTATCGAATCTCGGGGATTCACCCCTCCACTTT
.	.	TRBJ1-1	TRBV20-1	CSAFPGQMNTEAFF	TGCAGTGCTTTTCCTGGACAGATGAACACTGAAGCTTTCTTT
.	.	TRBJ1-6	TRBV2	CASSERGSNSPLHF	TGTGCCAGCAGTGAGAGGGGAAGTAATTCACCCCTCCACTTT
medium-sized	TRBD2	TRBJ2-7	TRBV2	CASRIASGSYEQYF	TGTGCCAGCAGGATAGCTAGCGGGAGTTACGAGCAGTACTTC
medium-sized	.	TRBJ2-7	TRBV29-1	CSVPSGQSGYYEQYF	TGCAGCGTTCCTTCGGGACAATCGGGTTACTACGAGCAGTACTTC
many	TRBD1	TRBJ2-7	TRBV3-1	CASGDRTGGDEQYF	TGTGCCAGCGGCGACCGGACAGGGGGGGACGAGCAGTACTTC
many	TRBD2	TRBJ2-1	TRBV20-1	CSARPTSGIENEQFF	TGCAGTGCTAGACCCACTAGCGGGATAGAGAATGAGCAGTTCTTC
.	.	TRBJ2-3	TRBV10-3	CAISGGQGDTQYF	TGTGCCATCAGCGGGGGGCAGGGGGATACGCAGTATTTT
.	.	TRBJ2-2	TRBV20-1	CSASIVANTGELFF	TGCAGTGCTAGCATTGTCGCGAACACCGGGGAGCTGTTTTTT
many	.	TRBJ1-5	TRBV6-6	CASRAGRDQPQHF	TGTGCCAGCAGAGCGGGTCGGGATCAGCCCCAGCATTTT
medium-sized	TRBD1	TRBJ2-5	TRBV20-1	CSAKTGVETQYF	TGCAGTGCAAAGACAGGGGTTGAGACCCAGTACTTC
.	.	TRBJ2-2	TRBV7-2	CASSSRTGELFF	TGTGCCAGCAGCTCTCGGACAGGGGAGCTGTTTTTT
many	TRBD1	TRBJ2-7	TRBV7-3	CASSLGLTGAYEQYF	TGTGCCAGCAGCTTAGGTTTGACAGGGGCCTACGAGCAGTACTTC
many	TRBD1	TRBJ1-2	TRBV28	CASSYTGARGYTF	TGTGCCAGCAGTTACACAGGGGCTCGGGGCTACACCTTC
medium-sized	.	TRBJ1-6	TRBV5-5	CASSSQGYNSPLHF	TGTGCCAGCAGCTCACAGGGATATAATTCACCCCTCCACTTT
.	.	TRBJ2-5	TRBV6-5	CASKFGTKETQYF	TGTGCCAGCAAATTCGGGACCAAAGAGACCCAGTACTTC
.	.	TRBJ2-7	TRBV12-3/TRBV12-4	CASSSNRQSSNEQYF	TGTGCCAGCAGTTCCAACCGACAGAGTAGTAACGAGCAGTATTTC